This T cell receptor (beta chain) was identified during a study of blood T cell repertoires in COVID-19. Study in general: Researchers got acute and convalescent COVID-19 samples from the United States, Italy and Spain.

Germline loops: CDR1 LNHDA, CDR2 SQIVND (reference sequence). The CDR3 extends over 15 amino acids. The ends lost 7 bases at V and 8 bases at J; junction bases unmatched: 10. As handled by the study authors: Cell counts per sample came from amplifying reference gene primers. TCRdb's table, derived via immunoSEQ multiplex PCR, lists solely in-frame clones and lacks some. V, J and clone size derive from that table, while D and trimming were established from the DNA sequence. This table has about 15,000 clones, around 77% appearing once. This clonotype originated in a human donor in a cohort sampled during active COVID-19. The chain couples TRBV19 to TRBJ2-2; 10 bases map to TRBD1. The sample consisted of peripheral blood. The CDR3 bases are TGTGCCAGTAAGAGGCGGACAGGGGGAAGAGGGGAGCTGTTTTTT. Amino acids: CASKRRTGGRGELFF.